A selection of T cell receptor beta chains follows, all from one sample in a study of beta chain features in type 1 diabetes. Generated by immunoSEQ multiplex PCR, the TCRdb table keeps only in-frame clones and is missing some. The table shows 500,000 to 700,000 clones, with less than 20% occurring only once. The material sequenced was naive CD4+ T cells from blood. These receptors all come from a man in his late teens or twenties in good health. Each CDR3 is given with its conserved first and last residue. D genes are given only for firm matches. Clone sizes are given selectively: once, few, many, or a class where the clone is expanded.

>TRBV7-9|18|TRBJ2-1|.|.
TGTGCCAGCAGCCCCATTTGGGGATTTAAAGCCTCCTACAATGAGCAGTTCTTC
CASSPIWGFKASYNEQFF
>TRBV29-1|15|TRBJ2-2|.|TRBD1
TGCAGCGGACAGAGGACAGGCTTTGGTGGCGGGGAGCTGTTTTTT
CSGQRTGFGGGELFF
>TRBV29-1|14|TRBJ1-3|.|.
TGCAGCGTTGAAGACAGGGCCTCTGGAAACACCATATATTTT
CSVEDRASGNTIYF
>TRBV7-8|15|TRBJ2-5|few|TRBD1
TGTGCCAGCAGCTCATCCCGGACAGGGTCCGAGACCCAGTACTTC
CASSSSRTGSETQYF
>TRBV15|14|TRBJ1-1|.|.
TGTGCCACGAGGGGTGGGGCACAAAACACTGAAGCTTTCTTT
CATRGGAQNTEAFF
>TRBV9|17|TRBJ2-3|.|.
TGTGCCAGCAGCGTAGCTCCGGGGGCGTCGAGCACAGATACGCAGTATTTT
CASSVAPGASSTDTQYF
>TRBV21-1|13|TRBJ1-1|few|.
TGTGCCAGCCGACCGGTGGGGAACACTGAAGCTTTCTTT
CASRPVGNTEAFF
>TRBV9|14|TRBJ2-7|.|.
TGTGCCAGCAGCGGTACAGGTAGCTCCTACGAGCAGTACTTC
CASSGTGSSYEQYF
>TRBV5-1|15|TRBJ1-4|.|.
TGCGCCAGCAGCTTGGCCGAGGGAGGGAACGAAAAACTGTTTTTT
CASSLAEGGNEKLFF
>TRBV7-9|15|TRBJ2-3|.|.
TGTGCCAGCAGCCCCACGCGGGCAGTCGCAGATACGCAGTATTTT
CASSPTRAVADTQYF
>TRBV7-2|16|TRBJ1-1|.|TRBD1
TGTGCCAGCTACCGGGACAGTGGAAGGAGGGACACTGAAGCTTTCTTT
CASYRDSGRRDTEAFF
>TRBV9|17|TRBJ1-6|few|.
TGTGCCAGCAGCGGGGCAATACAGAGCTCCTATAATTCACCCCTCCACTTT
CASSGAIQSSYNSPLHF
>TRBV4-1|11|TRBJ1-2|.|.
TGCGCCAGCAGCCAAGAAGGAGGCTACACCTTC
CASSQEGGYTF